This is a list of T cell receptor beta chains from one sample in a study of cytomegalovirus exposure and HLA in healthy donors. The data were produced by immunoSEQ multiplex PCR, yet TCRdb's version contains in-frame clones alone and is incomplete. This listing includes 200,000 to 250,000 clones. Sequenced: PBMCs. All receptors come from a woman in her twenties or thirties in good health and CMV-seropositive. Each CDR3 is given with its conserved first and last residue. The order of the fields is D gene, V gene, J gene, CDR3 protein, CDR3 DNA. The D gene is left open where the match is weak.

.,TRBV7-9,TRBJ1-2,CASSLTGFLNYGYTF,TGTGCCAGCAGCTTAACAGGGTTTCTCAACTATGGCTACACCTTC
.,TRBV12-5,TRBJ1-1,CASGLVLGGAKTEAFF,TGTGCTAGTGGTTTGGTACTTGGGGGGGCGAAAACTGAAGCTTTCTTT
.,TRBV28,TRBJ1-5,CATKMEGGKDQPQHF,TGTGCCACCAAAATGGAGGGCGGGAAGGATCAGCCCCAGCATTTT
.,TRBV10-3,TRBJ1-5,CAISESRQGYRSNQPQHF,TGTGCCATCAGTGAGTCGAGGCAGGGGTATCGGAGCAATCAGCCCCAGCATTTT
.,TRBV18,TRBJ2-7,CASSPPSGTYEQYF,TGTGCCAGCTCACCACCGTCGGGGACCTACGAGCAGTACTTC
TRBD1,TRBV6-5,TRBJ1-1,CASREDRANTEAFF,TGTGCCAGCAGAGAGGACAGGGCGAACACTGAAGCTTTCTTT
TRBD2,TRBV6-6,TRBJ2-1,CASRLAGDSYNEQFF,TGTGCCAGCAGGCTAGCGGGAGACTCCTACAATGAGCAGTTCTTC
TRBD1,TRBV28,TRBJ1-5,CASSTPGTGNQPQHF,TGTGCCAGCAGTACCCCCGGGACAGGGAACCAGCCCCAGCATTTT
TRBD2,TRBV13,TRBJ2-3,CASSALTSGVSTDTQYF,TGTGCCAGCAGCGCCCTCACTAGCGGAGTTAGCACAGATACGCAGTATTTT
TRBD2,TRBV29-1,TRBJ2-5,CSVSRLAGYQETQYF,TGCAGCGTCTCGAGACTAGCGGGTTACCAAGAGACCCAGTACTTC
.,TRBV7-9,TRBJ2-7,CASSLTGATYEQYF,TGTGCCAGCAGCTTAACAGGCGCCACCTACGAGCAGTACTTC
.,TRBV5-4,TRBJ1-2,CASSWADRPNYGYTF,TGTGCCAGCAGCTGGGCGGACAGACCTAACTATGGCTACACCTTC
.,TRBV5-1,TRBJ2-7,CASNQGSSYEQYF,TGCGCCAGCAACCAGGGAAGCTCCTACGAGCAGTACTTC
.,TRBV11-2,TRBJ1-2,CASSSTPTGNYGYTF,TGTGCCAGCAGCTCCACGCCGACAGGCAACTATGGCTACACCTTC
.,TRBV27,TRBJ1-4,CASSFTGWATNEKLFF,TGTGCCAGCAGTTTTACAGGGTGGGCGACTAATGAAAAACTGTTTTTT
TRBD2,TRBV5-1,TRBJ2-5,CASSLSGGGEYQETQYF,TGCGCCAGCAGCTTGTCGGGCGGGGGGGAGTACCAAGAGACCCAGTACTTC
.,TRBV5-1,TRBJ1-1,CASSLGSTDMNTEAFF,TGCGCCAGCAGCTTGGGATCGACAGACATGAACACTGAAGCTTTCTTT
TRBD1,TRBV7-9,TRBJ1-1,CASSLEAGGTEAFF,TGTGCCAGCAGCTTAGAAGCAGGGGGCACTGAAGCTTTCTTT
TRBD1,TRBV9,TRBJ1-4,CASSSSRDRGLNEKLFF,TGTGCCAGCAGCTCGTCCCGGGACAGGGGGTTGAATGAAAAACTGTTTTTT
.,TRBV2,TRBJ2-7,CASRPRSTYEQYF,TGTGCCAGCAGGCCCAGGTCTACCTACGAGCAGTACTTC
TRBD2,TRBV4-3,TRBJ2-5,CASSQGSGSGYQETQYF,TGCGCCAGCAGCCAAGGTAGCGGGAGCGGGTACCAAGAGACCCAGTACTTC
.,TRBV30,TRBJ1-2,CAWSTGGGHYGYTF,TGTGCCTGGAGCACCGGGGGGGGTCACTATGGCTACACCTTC
.,TRBV5-6,TRBJ1-6,CASSLFQAAVSYSPLHF,TGTGCCAGCAGCCTGTTTCAGGCCGCTGTTTCTTATTCACCCCTCCACTTT
.,TRBV2,TRBJ1-1,CASSVIKGGGTEAFF,TGTGCCAGCAGTGTTATTAAGGGAGGGGGAACTGAAGCTTTCTTT
TRBD1,TRBV29-1,TRBJ1-3,CSVEAGGDGNTIYF,TGCAGCGTTGAGGCAGGGGGCGATGGAAACACCATATATTTT
TRBD2,TRBV5-4,TRBJ2-1,CASSTGLAGALFREQFF,TGTGCCAGCAGCACCGGACTAGCGGGGGCCCTTTTCCGCGAGCAGTTCTTC
TRBD1,TRBV10-3,TRBJ2-1,CAISEPGQGDSEQFF,TGTGCCATCAGTGAACCGGGACAGGGCGATAGTGAGCAGTTCTTC
TRBD1,TRBV30,TRBJ2-1,CAWSAGQNNEQFF,TGTGCCTGGAGTGCGGGACAGAACAATGAGCAGTTCTTC
TRBD1,TRBV27,TRBJ2-7,CASRTGYEQYF,TGTGCCAGCAGGACAGGGTACGAGCAGTACTTC
TRBD1,TRBV9,TRBJ2-2,CASSEGNRGSGTGELFF,TGTGCCAGCAGCGAGGGTAACAGGGGTAGTGGCACCGGGGAGCTGTTTTTT
.,TRBV7-2,TRBJ2-2,CASSFPGELFF,TGTGCCAGCAGCTTTCCGGGAGAGCTGTTTTTT
TRBD2,TRBV7-9,TRBJ2-1,CASSFLYGGDNFF,TGTGCCAGCAGCTTTTTGTATGGGGGGGATAACTTCTTC
.,TRBV18,TRBJ1-1,CASSQEGNTEAFF,TGTGCCAGCTCTCAGGAGGGGAACACTGAAGCTTTCTTT
TRBD2,TRBV4-3,TRBJ2-1,CASSQESAGAYNEQFF,TGCGCCAGCAGCCAAGAATCGGCGGGAGCCTACAATGAGCAGTTCTTC
TRBD2,TRBV5-4,TRBJ2-7,CASSQTSGKGNEQYF,TGTGCCAGCAGTCAGACTAGCGGGAAAGGTAACGAGCAGTACTTC